This entry lists 32 T cell receptor beta chains sequenced from one sample in a study of shared clonotypes between healthy human individuals. Assay: immunoSEQ multiplex PCR; the TCRdb copy retains only in-frame clones and omits some. The table lists fewer than 1 million clones, about 97% of them singletons, with around 0.25% in the top ten. Terminally differentiated effector memory CD45RA+ cells were excluded by CCR7 positive selection of CD45RO-negative cells. Sequencing was performed on naive CD8+ T cells sorted from blood. Source of these receptors: a man aged 30-40 years in good health.

J is TRBJ2-5 and V is TRBV28; 7 positions match TRBD1. The CDR3 has 14 residues. V shed 7 bases, J shed 1 base, and the junction held 6 bases outside the gene matches. The germline CDR1 and CDR2 sequences are MDHEN and SYDVKM. CDR3 residues: CASIQRGRQETQYF. The CDR3 coding sequence is TGTGCCAGCATCCAAAGGGGGCGCCAAGAGACCCAGTACTTC.

The CDR3: CASSFRTGGADTQYF. In DNA, the CDR3 is TGCGCCAGCAGCTTCCGGACAGGGGGCGCAGATACGCAGTATTTT. This rearrangement joins TRBV5-1 to TRBJ2-3; TRBD1 matches at 11 bases. The CDR3 runs 15 residues. Germline-derived CDR1 and CDR2 are SGHRS and YFSETQ. The V segment lost 2 bases and the J segment 4 bases; nucleotides outside the gene matches: 3.

This chain connects TRBV7-2 to TRBJ2-7; D may be TRBD2 (5 bases). Trimming cost V 2 bases and J 1 base, with 12 bases left between them. CDR3 size: 15 residues. CDR1 and CDR2 from the germline V gene are SGHTA and FQGNSA. CDR3 protein: CASSLRGFPSYEQYF. CDR3 bases: TGTGCCAGCAGCTTACGCGGGTTTCCGTCCTACGAGCAGTACTTC. The whole variable domain, remainder taken from reference TRBV7-2 and TRBJ2-7, is GAGVSQSPSNKVTEKGKDVELRCDPISGHTALYWYRQSLGQGLEFLIYFQGNSAPDKSGLPSDRFSAERTGGSVSTLTIQRTQQEDSAVYLCASSLRGFPSYEQYFGPGTRLTVT.

This chain uses TRBV27 with TRBJ2-5; 7 bases match TRBD2. The V gene's germline CDR1 is MNHEY and CDR2 SMNVEV (reference sequence). V was clipped by 6 bases and J by 3 bases; unmatched bases: 7. The CDR3 loop spans 14 amino acids. The CDR3 loop reads CASSRGLLKETQYF. CDR3 nucleotide sequence: TGTGCCAGCAGCCGGGGACTACTCAAAGAGACCCAGTACTTC.

The CDR3 DNA sequence: TGCGCCAGCAGCTTGGTTATTCAGGGGGGAGATACGCAGTATTTT. Protein sequence: CASSLVIQGGDTQYF. V usage is TRBV5-1 and J usage is TRBJ2-3; D perhaps matches TRBD1 (7 bases). This CDR3 has 15 residues. The germline CDR1 and CDR2 sequences are SGHRS and YFSETQ. V was cut by 0 bases and J by 5 bases, with 13 bases left in between.

This rearrangement joins TRBV2 to TRBJ2-3; 12 bases align to TRBD1. With 5 bases clipped from V and 3 bases from J, the junction kept 15 bases outside the gene matches. Germline V gene data show CDR1 as SNHLY and CDR2 as FYNNEI. This CDR3 region has 19 residues. This CDR3 is CASSPGQGALAGGTDTQYF. In DNA form, the CDR3 reads TGTGCCAGCAGTCCGGGACAGGGGGCGTTAGCGGGAGGAACAGATACGCAGTATTTT. Complete variable domain (other parts from reference TRBV2 and TRBJ2-3): EPEVTQTPSHQVTQMGQEVILRCVPISNHLYFYWYRQILGQKVEFLVSFYNNEISEKSEIFDDQFSVERPDGSNFTLKIRSTKLEDSAMYFCASSPGQGALAGGTDTQYFGPGTRLTVL.

The chain carries TRBV4-2 and TRBJ2-7, with 7 bases identical to TRBD1. The CDR3 contains 18 residues. The germline gives CDR1 LGHNA, CDR2 YNFKEQ. V was clipped by 1 base and J by 0 bases; unmatched bases: 12. CDR3 sequence reads: CASSQGTEGAVLSYEQYF. CDR3 in DNA: TGTGCCAGCAGCCAAGGCACCGAGGGGGCCGTCCTCTCCTACGAGCAGTACTTC.

V is TRBV5-1 and J is TRBJ2-7, with D perhaps TRBD2 (6 bases). Trimming took off 4 bases at V and 0 bases at J, with 11 bases between the two ends. The CDR3 has 14 residues. Germline values: CDR1 SGHRS, CDR2 YFSETQ. CDR3 DNA: TGCGCCAGCAGCGCCCGGGGGTTCTCCTACGAGCAGTACTTC. Translation: CASSARGFSYEQYF.

This sequence joins TRBV19 and TRBJ2-7; D might be TRBD1 or TRBD2, each matching 5 bases. CDR1 and CDR2 from the germline V gene are LNHDA and SQIVND (reference sequence). This CDR3 comprises 14 residues. V was shortened by 5 bases and J by 2 bases, with 13 bases between the two germline ends. The chain's CDR3 is CASSLGDGPYEQYF. DNA of the CDR3: TGTGCCAGTAGTCTGGGGGACGGTCCCTACGAGCAGTACTTC. Full variable domain (rest looked up from reference TRBV19 and TRBJ2-7): DGGITQSPKYLFRKEGQNVTLSCEQNLNHDAMYWYRQDPGQGLRLIYYSQIVNDFQKGDIAEGYSVSREKKESFPLTVTSAQKNPTAFYLCASSLGDGPYEQYFGPGTRLTVT.

The rearrangement uses TRBV7-8 and TRBJ2-7; 10 nucleotides align to TRBD1. This CDR3 comprises 15 residues. J lost 0 bases, V lost 6 bases, and 5 bases had no gene match. Per germline, CDR1 SGHVS and CDR2 FQNEAQ. The CDR3 nucleotides are TGTGCCAGCAGTTCAGGGACAGGGGTCTCCTACGAGCAGTACTTC. Translated, it gives CASSSGTGVSYEQYF.

The V gene is TRBV11-3, the J gene TRBJ2-7; 8 bases agree with TRBD1. With V trimmed by 5 bases and J by 8 bases, 14 bases remained unmatched. From germline, CDR1 is SGHNT and CDR2 YENEEA. The length of the CDR3 is 15 residues. CDR3 in DNA: TGTGCCAGCAGCGCGGGACAGGAGGGTCGGTTTCAGCAGTACTTC. Its translation: CASSAGQEGRFQQYF.

The CDR3 reads CASRRGSAYEQYF. The CDR3 DNA follows: TGTGCCAGCCGGCGCGGGAGTGCCTACGAGCAGTACTTC. The V call is TRBV7-9, the J call TRBJ2-7, with 7 bases identical to TRBD2. Trimming took 8 bases from V and 2 from J; bases not matched to a gene: 6. In germline, CDR1 is SEHNR, CDR2 FQNEAQ (reference sequence). There are 13 residues in the CDR3.

The V gene is TRBV6-5, the J gene TRBJ2-7; D ambiguous. This CDR3 has 14 amino acids. V was pared by 4 bases and J by 3 bases, with 13 bases between. Germline V gives CDR1 MNHEY, CDR2 SVGAGI. The CDR3 DNA follows: TGTGCCAGCAGTTCAAGGCAGGTAGGCTACGAGCAGTACTTC. It specifies CASSSRQVGYEQYF.

Details on this clone: At one of its ends the junction is not consistent with the germline gene, which may arise from a read error. V usage is TRBV7-9 and J usage is TRBJ2-7; D ambiguous. The CDR3 covers 13 residues. In germline, CDR1 is SEHNR, CDR2 FQNEAQ (reference sequence). This chain's CDR3 is CASSLEEADKPHF. DNA of the CDR3: TGTGCCAGCAGCTTAGAAGAAGCCGACAAACCCCATTTC.

The J gene is TRBJ2-3, the V gene TRBV7-3, with TRBD1 as a possible D gene (5 bases). V lost 3 bases to trimming and J lost 2 bases, with 9 bases between them. The CDR3 runs 14 residues. Per the germline V gene, CDR1 is SGHTA and CDR2 is FQGTGA. In DNA, the CDR3 is TGTGCCAGCAGCTTGACGACAGTCACAGATACGCAGTATTTT. Residues: CASSLTTVTDTQYF.

The V call is TRBV19, the J call TRBJ2-1; D is perhaps TRBD2 (6 bases). This CDR3 comprises 13 residues. CDR1 and CDR2 from the germline V gene are LNHDA and SQIVND (reference sequence). V was pared by 4 bases and J by 7 bases, with 11 bases between. CDR3 sequence reads: CASSSSGGNEQFF. The CDR3 DNA reads TGTGCCAGTAGTAGTAGCGGAGGAAATGAGCAGTTCTTC.

To note about this clone: The sample has other DNA sequences that encode this CDR3 too. The J gene is TRBJ2-7, the V gene TRBV4-1, with D possibly TRBD2 on 6 matching bases. Germline assignment: CDR1 MGHRA and CDR2 YSYEKL. Trimming took off 2 bases at V and 3 bases at J, with 8 bases between the two ends. CDR3 length: 13 residues. The CDR3 here is CASSQSGSYEQYF. CDR3 nucleotide sequence: TGCGCCAGCAGCCAATCCGGGAGCTACGAGCAGTACTTC.

The chain couples TRBV10-3 to TRBJ2-2; D is undetermined. The V gene lost 2 bases and the J gene lost 6 bases, with 19 bases spanning the gap. CDR3 size: 17 residues. Per the germline V gene, CDR1 is ENHRY and CDR2 is SYGVKD. In DNA, the CDR3 is TGTGCCATCAGTGAGCCCTCCGTGAGAGTTGGGGCCGGGGAGCTGTTTTTT. Its translation: CAISEPSVRVGAGELFF.

The chain joins TRBV11-2 to TRBJ2-3; 8 bases line up with TRBD2. The germline V gene has CDR1 SGHAT and CDR2 FQNNGV. This CDR3 has 17 residues. The trim removed 0 bases at V and 4 bases at J, leaving 9 bases unmatched. The CDR3 sequence is CASSLDRTSWRSDTQYF. The DNA for the CDR3 is TGTGCCAGCAGCTTAGATAGGACTAGCTGGAGGTCAGATACGCAGTATTTT.

V and J are TRBV7-6 and TRBJ2-7, with D possibly being TRBD2 (5 bases). Germline CDR1 and CDR2: SGHVS and FNYEAQ. V shed 4 bases and J shed 4 bases, with 14 bases lying between them. The CDR3 runs 14 residues. Written as DNA, the CDR3 is TGTGCCAGCAGCTCCCTCGGGGTTTCTTACGAGCAGTACTTC. Its protein is CASSSLGVSYEQYF.

J is TRBJ2-7 and V is TRBV5-4, with 10 bases fitting TRBD1. Germline lookup yields CDR1 SGHNT and CDR2 YYREEE (reference sequence). The trim removed 4 bases at V and 2 bases at J, leaving 0 bases unmatched. CDR3 length: 13 residues. The CDR3 DNA reads TGTGCCAGCAGCGGACAGGGGGCCTACGAGCAGTACTTC. Protein product: CASSGQGAYEQYF.

This clone was observed a few times. This rearrangement joins TRBV5-5 to TRBJ1-5, with D hard to call. Trimming removed 2 bases at V and 7 bases at J, with 4 bases between. Germline V lookup: CDR1 SGHKS, CDR2 YYEKEE (reference sequence). This CDR3 is 11 amino acids long. The CDR3 sequence is CASSFFQPQHF. The DNA for the CDR3 is TGTGCCAGCAGCTTTTTCCAGCCCCAGCATTTT.

In DNA, the CDR3 is TGCGCCAGCAGCCAAGATCAGACAGGGTCCTACGAGCAGTACTTC. This gives the protein CASSQDQTGSYEQYF. The chain carries TRBV4-3 and TRBJ2-7, with 7 bases lining up with TRBD1. The CDR3 runs 15 residues. Germline V gives CDR1 LGHNA, CDR2 YSLEER. Trimming cost V 0 bases and J 1 base; bases outside gene matches: 3.

This chain links TRBV4-2 with TRBJ1-2; weak D call: TRBD1 (6 bases). V shed 5 bases and J shed 6 bases, with 19 bases lying between them. Germline CDR1 and CDR2: LGHNA and YNFKEQ. The CDR3 contains 15 residues. CDR3: CASSDPGQKGDGYTF. The CDR3 DNA is TGTGCCAGCAGCGACCCTGGACAGAAAGGCGATGGCTACACCTTC.

This clone was recorded once. The V gene is TRBV7-6, the J gene TRBJ2-7; perhaps TRBD1 as D (6 bases). Germline V CDR1 and CDR2: SGHVS, FNYEAQ. This CDR3 is 16 amino acids long. V lost 5 bases to trimming and J lost 3 bases, with 20 bases between them. This CDR3 reads CASSPFGGQTYYEQYF. As DNA, the CDR3 is TGTGCCAGCAGCCCCTTCGGCGGACAGACATACTACGAGCAGTACTTC.

This clone was seen once. The J gene is TRBJ2-3, the V gene TRBV5-1; no clear D gene. CDR3 length: 13 residues. Per the germline V gene, CDR1 is SGHRS and CDR2 is YFSETQ. Trimming removed 3 bases from V and 6 bases from J, with 11 bases in between. The CDR3 DNA sequence: TGCGCCAGCAGCTATTTGCCTGACGATACGCAGTATTTT. Translation: CASSYLPDDTQYF.

This clone was seen more than once but under ten times. The J gene is TRBJ2-1, the V gene TRBV5-1; the D gene is possibly TRBD2 (6 bases). Germline V lookup: CDR1 SGHRS, CDR2 YFSETQ. The CDR3 covers 15 residues. Trimming left V 2 bases short and J 8 bases short, with 17 bases between. The CDR3 DNA reads as TGCGCCAGCAGCTTTTCGGGACCTAGCGTGCATGAGCAGTTCTTC. Translation gives CASSFSGPSVHEQFF.

The rearrangement links TRBV7-8 to TRBJ1-1; no firm D call. The CDR3 sequence is 14 residues long. Germline CDR1 SGHVS, CDR2 FQNEAQ. Trimming shortened V by 5 bases and J by 1 base, and 11 bases separated the two germline ends. CDR3 DNA: TGTGCCAGCAGCCCTGGGTTGGAGAACACTGAAGCTTTCTTT. Encoded protein: CASSPGLENTEAFF.

This chain joins TRBV5-6 and TRBJ2-7; 7 bases align to TRBD2. The CDR3 runs to 16 residues. CDR1 is SGHDT, CDR2 YYEEEE, per germline. J lost 0 bases, V lost 4 bases, and 10 bases had no gene match. The CDR3 region has the DNA TGTGCCAGCAGCCTCGGAGGGCGGGGGAGCTCCTACGAGCAGTACTTC. The encoded protein is CASSLGGRGSSYEQYF.

The CDR3 sequence is CATSYASSGANVLTF. CDR3 nucleotides: TGTGCCACCTCCTATGCTAGCTCTGGGGCCAACGTCCTGACTTTC. The chain employs TRBV10-3 and TRBJ2-6, with D unresolved. The CDR3 is made up of 15 amino acids. The V gene's germline CDR1 is ENHRY and CDR2 SYGVKD. The V end lost 10 bases, the J end lost 0 bases, and 13 bases lay between the germline ends.

This chain links TRBV11-2 with TRBJ2-1, with TRBD2 identical over 12 bases. The CDR3 totals 15 residues. CDR1 and CDR2 (germline): SGHAT, FQNNGV. V lost 5 bases to trimming and J lost 9 bases; unmatched junction nucleotides: 8. The CDR3 is CASSPTSGSRGEQFF. The CDR3 bases are TGTGCCAGCAGCCCGACTAGCGGGAGTCGGGGTGAGCAGTTCTTC.

The chain carries TRBV7-9 and TRBJ2-2; the D gene is possibly TRBD1 (6 bases). The V end lost 1 base, the J end lost 4 bases, and 13 bases lay between the germline ends. CDR1 and CDR2 from the germline V gene are SEHNR and FQNEAQ (reference sequence). The CDR3 has 16 amino acids. CDR3 nucleotide sequence: TGTGCCAGCAGCTTAGTAACAGGGAGTGCCACCGGGGAGCTGTTTTTT. It is translated as CASSLVTGSATGELFF.